One sample yielded the 4 T cell receptor beta chains listed below, sequenced in a study of blood T cell repertoires in COVID-19. Some clones are missing from TCRdb's copy, which holds only in-frame ones; the method was immunoSEQ multiplex PCR. The profile covers roughly 200,000 clones, with about 85% appearing a single time and about an eighth taken by the ten largest. What was sequenced was peripheral blood. These receptor sequences come from a woman aged 18-29 years who had recovered from COVID-19.

In its sample, this clone was seen once. The chain is built from TRBV23-1 and TRBJ2-3, with D perhaps matching TRBD1 (5 bases). TRBV23-1 counts as an open reading frame of uncertain function. The CDR3 covers 13 residues. V was clipped by 3 bases and J by 7 bases, with 11 bases between them. DNA of the CDR3: TGCGCCAGCAGTCAGTGCAGGGTGTATACGCAGTATTTT. This encodes CASSQCRVYTQYF.

The chain uses TRBV9 and TRBJ1-1, with 7 nucleotides matching TRBD1. Germline CDR1 reads SGDLS; CDR2 reads YYNGEE. The CDR3 contains 13 residues. With V trimmed by 2 bases and J by 7 bases, 5 bases remained unmatched. The CDR3, as DNA: TGTGCCAGCAGCGTGACAGGGTTAGGTGAAGCTTTCTTT. Residues: CASSVTGLGEAFF.

This chain uses TRBV11-2 with TRBJ1-4; maybe TRBD1 (5 bases). This CDR3 region has 13 residues. Trimming removed 3 bases from V and 7 bases from J, with 9 bases in between. Germline V gene data show CDR1 as SGHAT and CDR2 as FQNNGV. CDR3 nucleotides: TGTGCCAGCAGCTTTTTGGGGGGTGAAAAACTGTTTTTT. Translation: CASSFLGGEKLFF.

The chain couples TRBV27 to TRBJ2-5; 11 bases agree with TRBD2. CDR3 length equals 16 residues. The ends lost 4 bases at V and 4 bases at J; junction bases unmatched: 8. Germline loops: CDR1 MNHEY, CDR2 SMNVEV (reference sequence). Written as DNA, the CDR3 is TGTGCCAGCAGTTCTCAGACTAGCGGGAAGGGAGAGACCCAGTACTTC. This encodes CASSSQTSGKGETQYF.